This entry concerns a single T cell receptor beta chain. This record comes from a study of control samples from healthy donors and cancer patients. Assay: immunoSEQ multiplex PCR; the TCRdb copy retains only in-frame clones and omits some. The sample gives 400,000 to 450,000 clones, around 90% of which show up once; around 6.8% is in the top ten. The CDR3 is made up of 13 amino acids. The germline CDR1 and CDR2 sequences are LNHDA and SQIVND (reference sequence). Trimming at V came to 8 bases and at J to 4 bases, leaving 5 bases not matched to a gene. Input material: PBMCs. The receptor was isolated from a man in his forties with head and neck cancer. This rearrangement joins TRBV19 to TRBJ1-5, with TRBD1 matching over 7 bases. CDR3 nucleotide sequence: TGTGCCAGTTTACAGGGGCTGAATCAGCCCCAGCATTTT. The encoded protein is CASLQGLNQPQHF.